The 14 T cell receptor beta chains below were found in one sample sequenced in a study of cytomegalovirus exposure and HLA in healthy donors. Primers: 60 Vbeta forward and 13 Jbeta reverse. Clones were sequenced by immunoSEQ multiplex PCR, and TCRdb holds only the in-frame ones, with some missing. The profile covers around 120,000 clones, with around 74% appearing a single time and over 25% taken by the ten largest. The sequenced material came from PBMCs. The receptors shown here come from a man in his sixties in good health and CMV-seropositive.

V is TRBV5-8 and J is TRBJ2-3; 11 bases are shared with TRBD1. The CDR3 covers 17 residues. V lost 4 bases to trimming and J lost 8 bases; unmatched junction nucleotides: 15. The germline gives CDR1 SGHTS, CDR2 YDEGEE. Written as DNA, the CDR3 is TGTGCCAGCAGCGAAACCGGGACAGGGGGGCCCGAGGGTACGCAGTATTTT. Translating gives CASSETGTGGPEGTQYF.

The chain has TRBV4-1 and TRBJ2-3; TRBD1 aligns across 7 bases. Germline V gene sequence: CDR1 MGHRA, CDR2 YSYEKL. J gave up 1 base and V 4 bases, and 14 bases lay outside the gene matches. This CDR3 contains 18 residues. The CDR3 loop reads CASSPKSLTGLGTDTQYF. DNA of the CDR3: TGCGCCAGCAGCCCAAAAAGTCTGACAGGGCTGGGCACAGATACGCAGTATTTT.

The rearrangement links TRBV5-1 to TRBJ2-2; D may be TRBD1 (6 bases). V lost 4 bases, J lost 4 bases, and 17 bases lay in between. The CDR3 sequence is 16 residues long. Germline V CDR1 and CDR2: SGHRS, YFSETQ. Here the CDR3 DNA reads TGCGCCAGCAGCGTAACGGTGAGGGGGTCCACCGGGGAGCTGTTTTTT. It yields the protein CASSVTVRGSTGELFF.

The chain joins TRBV4-1 to TRBJ2-3; D is uncertain. Trimming removed 0 bases from V and 4 bases from J, with 5 bases in between. The germline V gene encodes CDR1 MGHRA and CDR2 YSYEKL. There are 13 residues in the CDR3. For the CDR3, the DNA is TGCGCCAGCAGCCAAGATTGGCCAGATACGCAGTATTTT. This translates into CASSQDWPDTQYF.

The V call is TRBV30, the J call TRBJ2-3; D is ambiguous. The CDR3 extends over 14 amino acids. V lost 0 bases to trimming and J lost 8 bases, with 15 bases between them. Germline-derived CDR1 and CDR2 are GTSNPN and SVGIG (reference sequence). This chain's CDR3 is CAWSVADLSRTQYF. The CDR3 nucleotides read TGTGCCTGGAGTGTGGCGGATCTGAGTCGTACGCAGTATTTT.

The genes are TRBV7-2 and TRBJ2-7, with 12 bases lining up with TRBD2. Germline V gene sequence: CDR1 SGHTA, CDR2 FQGNSA. The CDR3 contains 15 residues. V was clipped by 4 bases and J by 2 bases; unmatched bases: 3. CDR3 amino acids: CASSWRLAGAYEQYF. The CDR3 nucleotides read TGTGCCAGCAGCTGGCGACTAGCGGGGGCCTACGAGCAGTACTTC.

V gene TRBV19 combines with J gene TRBJ2-2, with TRBD1 identical over 7 bases. CDR1 is LNHDA and CDR2 is SQIVND in the germline V gene (reference sequence). V was pared by 10 bases and J by 1 base, with 6 bases of the junction left unmatched. The CDR3 totals 14 residues. Here the CDR3 DNA reads TGTGCCACTAGGGGGCAGGGGAACACCGGGGAGCTGTTTTTT. This encodes CATRGQGNTGELFF.

The genes are TRBV5-1 and TRBJ1-1, with D perhaps TRBD1 (5 bases). This CDR3 is built from 16 residues. The germline V and J ends were trimmed by 4 bases and 1 base, with 17 bases remaining between them. The germline CDR1 and CDR2 sequences are SGHRS and YFSETQ. The CDR3, as DNA: TGCGCCAGCAGCCCTGAGCAGGGACTCAAGAACACTGAAGCTTTCTTT. As protein: CASSPEQGLKNTEAFF.

A few counts support this clone. The chain recombines TRBV6-5 with TRBJ2-7; 8 positions match TRBD2. This CDR3 contains 14 residues. Germline V gene data show CDR1 as MNHEY and CDR2 as SVGAGI. V lost 8 bases to trimming and J lost 5 bases; unmatched junction nucleotides: 11. The CDR3 nucleotides are TGTGCCAGCCGGGGGGCGGGAGGTGTCCACGAGCAGTACTTC. This sequence encodes CASRGAGGVHEQYF.

The chain is built from TRBV13 and TRBJ1-2, with D uncertain. The germline CDR1 and CDR2 sequences are PRHDT and FYEKMQ (reference sequence). V gave up 1 base and J gave up 7 bases, with 10 bases separating them. This CDR3 has 13 residues. CDR3 nucleotide sequence: TGTGCCAGCAGCTTAGCTCGGGTGACTGGCTACACCTTC. Translating gives CASSLARVTGYTF. Full variable domain (outside the CDR3, taken from reference TRBV13 and TRBJ1-2): AAGVIQSPRHLIKEKRETATLKCYPIPRHDTVYWYQQGPGQDPQFLISFYEKMQSDKGSIPDRFSAQQFSDYHSELNMSSLELGDSALYFCASSLARVTGYTFGSGTRLTVV.

This clone was seen a few times. The chain couples TRBV4-1 to TRBJ1-3; D is possibly TRBD1 (6 bases). Germline V CDR1 and CDR2: MGHRA, YSYEKL. V dropped 4 bases and J dropped 6 bases, with 16 bases sitting between them. The CDR3 totals 15 residues. CDR3 DNA sequence: TGCGCCAGCAGCCGACCCGGGGCAGGGGAAAACACCATATATTTT. Its protein is CASSRPGAGENTIYF.

This chain links TRBV21-1 with TRBJ2-7; TRBD2 is the table's D call, not checked against the DNA. TRBV21-1 is given as a pseudogene. The CDR3 consists of 20 residues. The CDR3, as DNA: TGTGCCAGCAGCAACGAGGGCCTGGGAGGGCAGGGGAATAGCTCCTACGAGCAGTACTTC. Amino acid sequence: CASSNEGLGGQGNSSYEQYF.

The chain recombines TRBV5-1 with TRBJ1-5; D ambiguous. The CDR3 length is 13 residues. V shed 4 bases and J shed 7 bases, with 12 bases lying between them. In germline, CDR1 is SGHRS, CDR2 YFSETQ. In DNA form, the CDR3 reads TGCGCCAGCAGCACATTGACTGGGCAGCCCCAGCATTTT. Encoded protein: CASSTLTGQPQHF.

The gene calls are TRBV4-1 and TRBJ2-2; D gene uncertain. V lost 4 bases, J lost 0 bases, and 6 bases lay in between. Germline CDR1 reads MGHRA; CDR2 reads YSYEKL. This CDR3 contains 14 residues. In DNA, the CDR3 is TGCGCCAGCAGCCCCCCTACGAACACCGGGGAGCTGTTTTTT. This translates into CASSPPTNTGELFF.